This is a list of T cell receptor beta chains from one sample in a study of blood T cells in healthy people across ages. From the 5' RACE reads, TCRdb called clonotypes with MiXCR, one entry per CDR3 protein. The data show about 1.4 million distinct CDR3 sequences, almost 60% seen once. Source material: blood. These receptors all come from a young man in good health. The CDR3 runs from the conserved cysteine through the conserved F or W. The order of the fields is CDR3 DNA, CDR3 protein, D gene, clone size, V gene, J gene. A D gene is named only where the DNA matches it firmly. Clone size is not always given. Where it is, it says once, few, many or a class for expanded clones.

TGTGCCAGCAGTCCTTGGATGGGAGGGATTCAGTTCTTC	CASSPWMGGIQFF	TRBD2	-	TRBV27	TRBJ2-1
TGTGCCAGCAGTGTCTTGCAGCCGAACACCGGGGAGCTGTTTTTT	CASSVLQPNTGELFF	-	-	TRBV2	TRBJ2-2
TGTGCCACTGGACAGATTAGCAATCAGCCCCAGCATTTT	CATGQISNQPQHF	-	few	TRBV12-3/TRBV12-4	TRBJ1-5
TGTGCCAGCAGTGCCCCCGTAACCAACACCGGGGAGCTGTTTTTT	CASSAPVTNTGELFF	-	-	TRBV2	TRBJ2-2
TGCGCCAGCAGCCAAGGGACGGGGGCGGACGGGGGCAATGAGCAGTTCTTC	CASSQGTGADGGNEQFF	-	-	TRBV4-1	TRBJ2-1
TGTGCCAGCAGTTACCCTTCCCCATACAATGAGCAGTACTTC	CASSYPSPYNEQYF	-	-	TRBV6-2/TRBV6-3	TRBJ2-7
TGCGCCAGCAGTGCTCGGGACTTCAACAATGAGCAGTTCTTC	CASSARDFNNEQFF	-	-	TRBV10-2	TRBJ2-1
TGTGCCAGTCGAGGACTTGGAGACGAGCAGTACTTC	CASRGLGDEQYF	-	once	TRBV13	TRBJ2-7
TGTGCCACCAGTGATCAGGGGGCGGGTGGCTACACCTTC	CATSDQGAGGYTF	TRBD1	-	TRBV24-1	TRBJ1-2
TGCAGCGTTGAAGGGGCACCAGTGAACACAGATACGCAGTATTTT	CSVEGAPVNTDTQYF	-	few	TRBV29-1	TRBJ2-3
TGTGCCAGCAGTGAAGCGGCGGACCAAGAGACCCAGTACTTC	CASSEAADQETQYF	-	few	TRBV12-3/TRBV12-4	TRBJ2-5
TGTGCCAGCAGCTACATCGTCGGCTTTAATGAAAAACTGTTTTTT	CASSYIVGFNEKLFF	-	-	TRBV11-2	TRBJ1-4
TGCAGTGCTTGTCCCCTTGGACAGCTTAGCAATCAGCCCCAGCATTTT	CSACPLGQLSNQPQHF	-	-	TRBV20-1	TRBJ1-5
TGTGCCAGCAGCTTAGGGACAGAGAAGCGCGAGCAGTACTTC	CASSLGTEKREQYF	-	-	TRBV7-2	TRBJ2-7
TGCGCCAGCAGCTTGGGAGCGTCCACTAGCACAGATGCGCAGTATTTT	CASSLGASTSTDAQYF	-	-	TRBV5-1	TRBJ2-3
TGTGCCAGCAGCTTAGGGATTGATGGGAAACTAGAGACCCAGTACTTC	CASSLGIDGKLETQYF	-	-	TRBV7-2	TRBJ2-5
TGCGCCAGCAGCCTCTGGCGAGCTGACTCTGGGGCCAACGTCCTGACTTTC	CASSLWRADSGANVLTF	-	-	TRBV4-1	TRBJ2-6
TGCGCCAGCAGCCAAGGCGGGGAACCAACCTACGAGCAGTTCTTC	CASSQGGEPTYEQFF	-	-	TRBV4-1	TRBJ2-1
TGTGCCAGCAGTGCCCTGGACAGGGTGGAGACCCAGTACTTC	CASSALDRVETQYF	TRBD1	-	TRBV25-1	TRBJ2-5
TGCAGCGTATCCACAGTGAACGAGCAGTACTTC	CSVSTVNEQYF	-	-	TRBV29-1	TRBJ2-7
TGCAGCGTGCAGGGACAGGGGCAAGGCTACACCTTC	CSVQGQGQGYTF	TRBD1	few	TRBV29-1	TRBJ1-2
TGTGCCAGCAGCGTAGGTGGTAGTAACGAGCAGTACTTC	CASSVGGSNEQYF	-	-	TRBV9	TRBJ2-7
TGCAGCGTTGAATCTCGGGGTTCCGGGGAGCTGTTTTTT	CSVESRGSGELFF	-	-	TRBV29-1	TRBJ2-2
TGCAGTGCTACTAGACAGGGGGCGAACAATGAGCAGTACTTC	CSATRQGANNEQYF	TRBD1	-	TRBV20-1	TRBJ2-7
TGTGCCAGCAGCCACCTCGACCGACGGCTTAGCGAGCAGTACTTC	CASSHLDRRLSEQYF	-	-	TRBV3-1	TRBJ2-7
TGTGCCAGCAGTTCGGAGATTCCGACCTACGAGCAGTACTTC	CASSSEIPTYEQYF	-	few	TRBV6-2/TRBV6-3	TRBJ2-7
TGTGCCAGCGGAGATTACAGGGGGGACAGTGCAGCTTTCTTT	CASGDYRGDSAAFF	TRBD1	few	TRBV7-2	TRBJ1-1
TGTGCCAGCAGCCCGGATGGGACCCGCGAGCAGTACTTC	CASSPDGTREQYF	-	-	TRBV28	TRBJ2-7
TGTGCTAGCAGCCCGGGACAGGGGGCGATCTCCAATGAGCAGTTCTTC	CASSPGQGAISNEQFF	TRBD1	-	TRBV7-7	TRBJ2-1
TGCGCCAGCAGCTCGTACCCGGGACCCTACAATGAGCAGTTCTTC	CASSSYPGPYNEQFF	-	-	TRBV5-1	TRBJ2-1
TGCGCCAGCAGCCAAGCGCAGCCCTTAGGGTACAATGAGCAGTTCTTC	CASSQAQPLGYNEQFF	-	few	TRBV4-1	TRBJ2-1
TGTGCCAGCAGCACAATACAGGGGAAGGCAAATGAAAAACTGTTTTTT	CASSTIQGKANEKLFF	-	-	TRBV21-1	TRBJ1-4
TGTGCCAGCTCACCCGTTTTGGTACAGGGGGCCTACGAGCAGTACTTC	CASSPVLVQGAYEQYF	TRBD1	-	TRBV18	TRBJ2-7
TGTGCCAGCAGTGTTGGACAGTCTAGCAATCAGCCCCAGCATTTT	CASSVGQSSNQPQHF	-	-	TRBV27	TRBJ1-5
TGTGCCAGCAGTCCCGCGGTGGGGGGGGTCTACGAGCAGTACTTC	CASSPAVGGVYEQYF	TRBD2	-	TRBV6-5	TRBJ2-7